This T cell receptor (beta chain) was identified during a study of shared clonotypes between healthy human individuals. Study-wide results and limits: In contrast to clonotypes shared by all four donors, non-shared clonotypes had lower generation probabilities.

A note on this clone: Its cognate antigen is unknown.

The CDR3 has 15 residues. The V and J ends lost 5 bases and 5 bases, in that order; junction bases with no gene match: 6. CDR1 MDHEN and CDR2 SYDVKM come from the germline V gene. The genomic DNA of each subset was split evenly across several immunoSEQ plates. Profiling relied on immunoSEQ multiplex PCR, and the TCRdb table lists in-frame clones only, not all of them. The sample carries 2 million to 2.5 million clones, 92% recorded once. V and J are TRBV28 and TRBJ2-1; 10 nucleotides align to TRBD1. This receptor was identified in a man younger than 35 in good health. Some clones in this sample may be carry-over from other donors' samples. Specimen: naive CD4+ T cells from PBMCs. Subset indicated: CD45RA+ positively selected. The CDR3 spells CASSPWDRGNNEQFF. The DNA for the CDR3 is TGTGCCAGCAGTCCTTGGGACAGGGGTAACAATGAGCAGTTCTTC.